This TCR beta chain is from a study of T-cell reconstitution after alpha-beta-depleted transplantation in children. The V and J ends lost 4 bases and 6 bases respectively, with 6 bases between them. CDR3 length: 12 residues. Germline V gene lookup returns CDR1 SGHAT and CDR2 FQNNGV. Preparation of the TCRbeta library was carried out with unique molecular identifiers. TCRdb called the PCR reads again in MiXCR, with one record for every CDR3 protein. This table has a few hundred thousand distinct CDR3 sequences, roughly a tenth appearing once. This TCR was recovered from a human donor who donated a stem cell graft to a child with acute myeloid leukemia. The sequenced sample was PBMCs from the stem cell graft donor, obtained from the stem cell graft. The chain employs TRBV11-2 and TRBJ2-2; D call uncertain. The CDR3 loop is CASSWLAGELFF. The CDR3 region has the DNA TGTGCCAGCAGCTGGCTGGCCGGGGAGCTGTTTTTT.